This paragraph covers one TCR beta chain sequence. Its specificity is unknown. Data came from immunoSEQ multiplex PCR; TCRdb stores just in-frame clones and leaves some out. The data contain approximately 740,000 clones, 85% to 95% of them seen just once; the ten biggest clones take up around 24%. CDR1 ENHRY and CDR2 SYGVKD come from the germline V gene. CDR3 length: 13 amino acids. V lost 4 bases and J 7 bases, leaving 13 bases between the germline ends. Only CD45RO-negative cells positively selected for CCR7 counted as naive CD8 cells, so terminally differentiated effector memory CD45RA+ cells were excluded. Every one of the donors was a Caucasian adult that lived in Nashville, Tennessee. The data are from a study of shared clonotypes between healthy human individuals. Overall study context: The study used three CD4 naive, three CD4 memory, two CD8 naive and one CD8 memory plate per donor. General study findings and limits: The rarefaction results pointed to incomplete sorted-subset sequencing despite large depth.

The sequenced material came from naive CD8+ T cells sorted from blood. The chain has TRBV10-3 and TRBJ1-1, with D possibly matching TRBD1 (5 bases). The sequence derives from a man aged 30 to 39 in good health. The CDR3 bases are TGTGCCATCAGTGGTTTTGGGGGTCTTGAAGCTTTCTTT. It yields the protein CAISGFGGLEAFF.